The rows below give T cell receptor beta chains drawn from one sample of a study of OX40 agonist ivuxolimab in advanced cancers. Only in-frame clones appear in the TCRdb table, and some are missing; sequencing was by immunoSEQ multiplex PCR. The sample gives roughly 100,000 clones, approximately 90% of which show up once; less than 8% is in the top ten. Sequencing was performed on CD4+ or CD8+ T cells sorted from blood, taken in a trial of the OX40 agonist ivuxolimab. These receptors were obtained from an adult with an advanced solid tumor such as melanoma, head and neck, liver or kidney cancer. Each CDR3 is given without its conserved first and last residue. A D gene is named only where the DNA matches it firmly. Expanded clones are given a class, and other clones once, few, many or no size at all.

j_call d_call clone_size v_call cdr3_aa
TRBJ2-3 TRBD1 NA TRBV19 ASTMDRSTDTQY
TRBJ1-5 TRBD1 NA TRBV5-4 ASSPSRQGWDQPQH
TRBJ2-1 TRBD2 NA TRBV18 ASTKTSGRQYNEQF
TRBJ2-1 TRBD2 NA TRBV2 ATHYDGRASNEQF
TRBJ2-3 NA few TRBV5-8 ASSPGLTSTGTDTQY
TRBJ2-3 TRBD2 NA TRBV5-8 ASSRTQRDGQY
TRBJ1-1 NA NA TRBV15 ATSTWNPKAF
TRBJ1-1 NA NA TRBV7-9 ASSLEQRIEAF
TRBJ1-5 NA NA TRBV5-1 ASSLGVLGSNQPQH
TRBJ1-5 TRBD1 NA TRBV6-6 ASSYLDREDQPQH
TRBJ1-1 TRBD1 NA TRBV12-5 ASRSWTGRVGEAF
TRBJ2-3 TRBD1 NA TRBV13 ASSPRQGADTQY
TRBJ1-1 TRBD1 NA TRBV15 ATSPDRGLGTEAF
TRBJ1-3 NA NA TRBV5-1 ASSPGQFSGNTIY
TRBJ2-7 TRBD2 NA TRBV4-2 ASSQVGTSYEQY
TRBJ2-7 TRBD2 NA TRBV5-1 ASSQGTSGNEQY
TRBJ2-5 TRBD1 NA TRBV18 ASSRQGIGRETQY
TRBJ2-6 NA NA TRBV19 ASMRAEGRTYPGANVLT
TRBJ2-5 NA NA TRBV7-8 ASTLRWDGQETQY
TRBJ1-1 NA NA TRBV6-5 ASTETLKVNTEAF
TRBJ2-6 TRBD1 NA TRBV18 ASSAAGGSGANVLT
TRBJ2-3 NA NA TRBV30 AWSRLGLATDTQY
TRBJ1-1 NA NA TRBV14 ASSQRGLNTEAF
TRBJ1-3 TRBD1 NA TRBV7-9 ASSSNRQGYSGNTIY
TRBJ2-7 NA NA TRBV28 ASTGTPTYEQY
TRBJ2-3 TRBD2 few TRBV19 ASSLSGSGDTQY
TRBJ2-1 TRBD2 NA TRBV7-9 ASSARGVNYNEQF
TRBJ2-2 TRBD2 NA TRBV6-5 ASGLAGVTGELF
TRBJ2-1 NA NA TRBV2 ASKEGPSYNEQF
TRBJ2-7 TRBD2 NA TRBV15 ATSSHRTSGYEQY
TRBJ2-2 NA NA TRBV7-6 ASSRTGRGGELF
TRBJ2-7 TRBD1 NA TRBV29-1 SVATGTGAYEQY
TRBJ2-3 NA NA TRBV29-1 SVLGRIADTQY
TRBJ2-7 NA NA TRBV21-1 ASSKTSYRGEQY
TRBJ2-4 NA NA TRBV11-2 ASSLQAPQRGAKNIQY
TRBJ2-1 TRBD1 NA TRBV7-6 ASSLARDSYNEQF
TRBJ2-7 NA NA TRBV7-8 ASSPPTEPVSYEQY
TRBJ1-1 NA few TRBV15 ATSRDRTGRAF
TRBJ2-2 NA NA TRBV18 ASSPRGTANTGELF
TRBJ2-7 TRBD2 NA TRBV5-1 ASSLVSGSPYEQY
TRBJ2-1 NA NA TRBV6-1 ASSMEGGMNEQF
TRBJ1-5 NA NA TRBV9 ASSTGQTNQPQH
TRBJ2-4 TRBD2 NA TRBV2 ALSMRGGPKNIQY
TRBJ2-1 TRBD2 NA TRBV9 ASSPRLAGVYEQF
TRBJ1-1 NA once TRBV28 ASSPPGQTTVNTEAF
TRBJ2-1 TRBD2 NA TRBV10-3 AIRMRGGREDNYNEQF
TRBJ2-2 TRBD2 NA TRBV11-1 ASSEGGLAGAGELF
TRBJ2-2 TRBD2 NA TRBV6-1 ASSTRGGATGELF
TRBJ1-2 NA NA TRBV27 ASSLSARGYGYT
TRBJ2-5 NA NA TRBV30 AWTRDAETQY
TRBJ1-2 NA NA TRBV15 ATSSGGGKGYT
TRBJ1-1 TRBD1 once TRBV9 ASSVGQGHRGTEAF
TRBJ2-5 NA NA TRBV6-1 ASSALVRETQY
TRBJ1-6 NA NA TRBV7-8 ASSLAPAQSPLH